This is a list of T cell receptor beta chains from one sample in a study of response to subunit inactivated influenza vaccine. Each CDR3 protein gets one entry after TCRdb re-called the RT-PCR reads with MiXCR. The sample records 610,000 or so distinct CDR3 sequences, about 15% being singletons. Source: PBMCs from blood, taken 11 to 12 days after vaccination. Receptor source: a man aged 45-65 years who received an inactivated influenza vaccine. The CDR3 runs from the conserved cysteine through the conserved F or W. Fields, in order: V gene, J gene, clone size, D gene, CDR3 DNA, CDR3 protein. D genes are given only for firm matches. The size field is filled for only some rows; it gives once, few, many or a size class.

v_gene: TRBV20-1; j_gene: TRBJ1-2; abundance: .; d_gene: .; CDR3nt: TGCAGTGCTCGAACAGAATTCTATGGCTACACCTTC; CDR3aa: CSARTEFYGYTF
v_gene: TRBV4-2; j_gene: TRBJ1-1; abundance: few; d_gene: .; CDR3nt: TGTGCCAGCAGCCAAGATACAGAATACACTGAAGCTTTCTTT; CDR3aa: CASSQDTEYTEAFF
v_gene: TRBV20-1; j_gene: TRBJ2-2; abundance: .; d_gene: .; CDR3nt: TGCAGTGCTAGGTGGGGGCTTGGGGAGCTGTTTTTT; CDR3aa: CSARWGLGELFF
v_gene: TRBV12-3/TRBV12-4; j_gene: TRBJ2-6; abundance: many; d_gene: .; CDR3nt: TGTGCCAGCAGTTTCTTAGGCTTCGGCTCTGGGGCCAACGTCCTGACTTTC; CDR3aa: CASSFLGFGSGANVLTF
v_gene: TRBV2; j_gene: TRBJ2-7; abundance: .; d_gene: .; CDR3nt: TGTGCCAGCAGTGAATCTGAGTACTACGAGCAGTACTTC; CDR3aa: CASSESEYYEQYF
v_gene: TRBV4-1; j_gene: TRBJ1-2; abundance: .; d_gene: .; CDR3nt: TGCGCCAGCAGCCAAATTTCCCTGCGGGGGGTCGGCTATGGCTACACCTTC; CDR3aa: CASSQISLRGVGYGYTF
v_gene: TRBV10-3; j_gene: TRBJ2-7; abundance: few; d_gene: .; CDR3nt: TGTGCCACCCGGACGACTCACGAGCAGTACTTC; CDR3aa: CATRTTHEQYF
v_gene: TRBV7-3; j_gene: TRBJ2-1; abundance: .; d_gene: TRBD2; CDR3nt: TGTGCCAGCAGCTTAATGGGACTAGCGGGAGATGAGCAGTTCTTC; CDR3aa: CASSLMGLAGDEQFF
v_gene: TRBV12-3/TRBV12-4; j_gene: TRBJ1-1; abundance: few; d_gene: .; CDR3nt: TGTGCCAGCAGTTCCCTTCGCGGGGGCTCAACTGAAGCTTTCTTT; CDR3aa: CASSSLRGGSTEAFF
v_gene: TRBV28; j_gene: TRBJ2-3; abundance: .; d_gene: .; CDR3nt: TGTGCCAGCAGTCCGCCGACTAGCACAGATACGCAGTATTTT; CDR3aa: CASSPPTSTDTQYF
v_gene: TRBV20-1; j_gene: TRBJ2-1; abundance: many; d_gene: .; CDR3nt: TGCAGTGCTAGTTTAAGCGTGCCCCGCTCCTACAATGAGCAGTTCTTC; CDR3aa: CSASLSVPRSYNEQFF
v_gene: TRBV29-1; j_gene: TRBJ2-3; abundance: .; d_gene: TRBD2; CDR3nt: TGCAGCGCTAAGGCCGCTGGCGGGAGTGCAGATACGCAGTATTTT; CDR3aa: CSAKAAGGSADTQYF
v_gene: TRBV12-3/TRBV12-4; j_gene: TRBJ2-1; abundance: few; d_gene: TRBD2; CDR3nt: TGTGCCAGCAGTCCGCTAGCGGGGTTGTCAAATGAGCAGTTCTTC; CDR3aa: CASSPLAGLSNEQFF
v_gene: TRBV6-1; j_gene: TRBJ2-1; abundance: .; d_gene: TRBD2; CDR3nt: TGTGCCAGCAGTGTCTCTAGCGGAGCCTCCTACAATGAGCAGTTCTTC; CDR3aa: CASSVSSGASYNEQFF
v_gene: TRBV7-7; j_gene: TRBJ2-7; abundance: .; d_gene: .; CDR3nt: TGTGCTAGCAGCAACAATCCCCCCGGACGGGGCTCCTACGAGCAGTACTTC; CDR3aa: CASSNNPPGRGSYEQYF
v_gene: TRBV10-3; j_gene: TRBJ2-5; abundance: .; d_gene: TRBD2; CDR3nt: TGTGCCATCGCACCCCACACCTCTAGACTAGCGGAACAAGAGACCCAGTACTTC; CDR3aa: CAIAPHTSRLAEQETQYF
v_gene: TRBV29-1; j_gene: TRBJ1-2; abundance: few; d_gene: TRBD1; CDR3nt: TGCAGCGCCCTGGCTCCGACAGGACTCAGGGGGGGCTACACCTTC; CDR3aa: CSALAPTGLRGGYTF
v_gene: TRBV27; j_gene: TRBJ1-3; abundance: few; d_gene: .; CDR3nt: TGTGCCAGCAGTCCCCTTGGGGGGAAAGAGGACACCATATATTTT; CDR3aa: CASSPLGGKEDTIYF
v_gene: TRBV20-1; j_gene: TRBJ2-1; abundance: few; d_gene: TRBD1; CDR3nt: TGCAGTGCTAGGGAAATACCGGGACAGGGGGCCTTCCGCTCCTACAATGAGCAGTTCTTC; CDR3aa: CSAREIPGQGAFRSYNEQFF
v_gene: TRBV28; j_gene: TRBJ2-7; abundance: few; d_gene: .; CDR3nt: TGTGCCAGCAGCTCCTTGGCAGGGGACTCCTACGAGCAGTACTTC; CDR3aa: CASSSLAGDSYEQYF
v_gene: TRBV28; j_gene: TRBJ2-7; abundance: .; d_gene: .; CDR3nt: TGTGCCAGCAGTTTACTCATCTCCAGGGGTGGCGAGCAGTACTTC; CDR3aa: CASSLLISRGGEQYF
v_gene: TRBV6-1; j_gene: TRBJ2-1; abundance: many; d_gene: .; CDR3nt: TGTGCCAGCAGTGACCAGGGGGAGGGCCCCTATGAGCAGTTCTTC; CDR3aa: CASSDQGEGPYEQFF
v_gene: TRBV7-2; j_gene: TRBJ1-2; abundance: .; d_gene: .; CDR3nt: TGTGCCAGCAGCTTAACCCCGTATGGCTACACCTTC; CDR3aa: CASSLTPYGYTF
v_gene: TRBV30; j_gene: TRBJ1-4; abundance: few; d_gene: TRBD1; CDR3nt: TGTGCCTGGAGCGGACAGGGTGGTGAAAAACTGTTTTTT; CDR3aa: CAWSGQGGEKLFF
v_gene: TRBV29-1; j_gene: TRBJ2-5; abundance: few; d_gene: .; CDR3nt: TGCAGCGTTCGAGGGGGTCCAGGAGAGACCCAGTACTTC; CDR3aa: CSVRGGPGETQYF
v_gene: TRBV27; j_gene: TRBJ1-1; abundance: few; d_gene: .; CDR3nt: TGTGCCAGCAGTTTAGTCGGACTGGGAGCTTTCTTT; CDR3aa: CASSLVGLGAFF
v_gene: TRBV6-1; j_gene: TRBJ2-7; abundance: few; d_gene: .; CDR3nt: TGTGCCAGCAGTAACCACAGGCACGAGCAGTACTTC; CDR3aa: CASSNHRHEQYF
v_gene: TRBV2; j_gene: TRBJ2-5; abundance: .; d_gene: TRBD1; CDR3nt: TGTGCCAGCAGGAACTTCGGGGACAGGCAAGAGACCCAGTACTTC; CDR3aa: CASRNFGDRQETQYF
v_gene: TRBV28; j_gene: TRBJ2-7; abundance: .; d_gene: TRBD2; CDR3nt: TGTGCCAGCAGTTCCAAACTAGCGGGAGTCACGACTGCCTACGAGCAGTACTTC; CDR3aa: CASSSKLAGVTTAYEQYF
v_gene: TRBV6-1; j_gene: TRBJ1-1; abundance: few; d_gene: .; CDR3nt: TGTGCCAGCAGTACCAACCTCGGGAGGACTGAAGCTTTCTTT; CDR3aa: CASSTNLGRTEAFF
v_gene: TRBV6-1; j_gene: TRBJ2-7; abundance: .; d_gene: .; CDR3nt: TGTGCCAGCGGCCTTAGGGGCTCCGTGTTCGAGCAGTACTTC; CDR3aa: CASGLRGSVFEQYF
v_gene: TRBV4-3; j_gene: TRBJ2-7; abundance: .; d_gene: TRBD1; CDR3nt: TGCGCCAGCAGCCAAACTCCCTCCCAAGACAGGGTATGGGGAGAGCAGTACTTC; CDR3aa: CASSQTPSQDRVWGEQYF
v_gene: TRBV12-3/TRBV12-4; j_gene: TRBJ2-7; abundance: few; d_gene: .; CDR3nt: TGTGCCAGCAAGGGGACTGGAAACTACGAGCAGTACTTC; CDR3aa: CASKGTGNYEQYF
v_gene: TRBV12-3/TRBV12-4; j_gene: TRBJ1-1; abundance: few; d_gene: TRBD1; CDR3nt: TGTGCCAGCAGTCCACAGGGGACGGGTCTCACTGAAGCTTTCTTT; CDR3aa: CASSPQGTGLTEAFF
v_gene: TRBV20-1; j_gene: TRBJ1-2; abundance: .; d_gene: .; CDR3nt: TGCAGTGCTAGAGATCAGTACAGTAACTATGGCTACACCTTC; CDR3aa: CSARDQYSNYGYTF
v_gene: TRBV29-1; j_gene: TRBJ2-7; abundance: few; d_gene: .; CDR3nt: TGCAGCTACATCAGGGCTTCTACCTACGAGCAGTACTTC; CDR3aa: CSYIRASTYEQYF
v_gene: TRBV7-3; j_gene: TRBJ1-1; abundance: few; d_gene: .; CDR3nt: TGTGCCAGCAGCCCGATCTTGAACACTGAAGCTTTCTTT; CDR3aa: CASSPILNTEAFF
v_gene: TRBV7-2; j_gene: TRBJ2-2; abundance: few; d_gene: .; CDR3nt: TGTGCCAGCAGCTTAGTTTCGGTTACCGGGGAGCTGTTTTTT; CDR3aa: CASSLVSVTGELFF
v_gene: TRBV5-1; j_gene: TRBJ2-1; abundance: .; d_gene: .; CDR3nt: TGCGCCAGCAGCTTCGGACAGATAGACTCCTACAATGAGCAGTTCTTC; CDR3aa: CASSFGQIDSYNEQFF
v_gene: TRBV7-2; j_gene: TRBJ2-5; abundance: few; d_gene: .; CDR3nt: TGTGCCAGCAGTAGGGGCCAGGTAGCTTACCAAGAGACCCAGTACTTC; CDR3aa: CASSRGQVAYQETQYF
v_gene: TRBV7-8; j_gene: TRBJ1-1; abundance: .; d_gene: TRBD1; CDR3nt: TGTGCCAGCAGCTTACTGGACAGGGAAGTGAACACTGAAGCTTTCTTT; CDR3aa: CASSLLDREVNTEAFF
v_gene: TRBV4-3; j_gene: TRBJ2-1; abundance: .; d_gene: TRBD2; CDR3nt: TGCGCCAGCAGCCAAGTGCCCGGGACTAGCGGGGTGGCCCACAGTGAGCAGTTCTTC; CDR3aa: CASSQVPGTSGVAHSEQFF
v_gene: TRBV6-1; j_gene: TRBJ1-2; abundance: .; d_gene: .; CDR3nt: TGTGCCAGCAGTGTAGGTTCGGTTGATGGCTACACCTTC; CDR3aa: CASSVGSVDGYTF
v_gene: TRBV4-3; j_gene: TRBJ2-1; abundance: few; d_gene: .; CDR3nt: TGCGCCAGCAGCCCCCTGTTATTGAGCGGCAATGAGCAGTTCTTC; CDR3aa: CASSPLLLSGNEQFF
v_gene: TRBV4-2; j_gene: TRBJ1-5; abundance: few; d_gene: .; CDR3nt: TGTGCCAGCAGCCAACAGGACAGTAAAAATCAGCCCCAGCATTTT; CDR3aa: CASSQQDSKNQPQHF
v_gene: TRBV29-1; j_gene: TRBJ2-1; abundance: .; d_gene: TRBD2; CDR3nt: TGCAGCGTCGCCGGGACTAGCGGCTACAATGAGCAGTTCTTC; CDR3aa: CSVAGTSGYNEQFF
v_gene: TRBV20-1; j_gene: TRBJ1-4; abundance: .; d_gene: .; CDR3nt: TGCAGTACCCGGCGGTCGAATGAAAAACTGTTTTTT; CDR3aa: CSTRRSNEKLFF
v_gene: TRBV20-1; j_gene: TRBJ2-1; abundance: .; d_gene: TRBD1; CDR3nt: TGCAGTGCTAGAACTGGGACAGGGGCCTACAATGAGCAGTTCTTC; CDR3aa: CSARTGTGAYNEQFF
v_gene: TRBV24-1; j_gene: TRBJ2-1; abundance: .; d_gene: TRBD2; CDR3nt: TGTGCCACCAGTGACCCGAGCGGGGTTTCCTACAATGAGCAGTTCTTC; CDR3aa: CATSDPSGVSYNEQFF
v_gene: TRBV30; j_gene: TRBJ2-3; abundance: .; d_gene: .; CDR3nt: TGTGCCTGGGAGCGGGGCACAGATACGCAGTATTTT; CDR3aa: CAWERGTDTQYF
v_gene: TRBV3-1; j_gene: TRBJ2-2; abundance: .; d_gene: .; CDR3nt: TGTGCCAGCAGCCAAGATCTAGCCAGCACCGGGGAGCTGTTTTTT; CDR3aa: CASSQDLASTGELFF
v_gene: TRBV29-1; j_gene: TRBJ1-2; abundance: few; d_gene: .; CDR3nt: TGCAGCGTTCTGGGGTACTATGGCTACACCTTC; CDR3aa: CSVLGYYGYTF
v_gene: TRBV10-3; j_gene: TRBJ2-2; abundance: few; d_gene: TRBD2; CDR3nt: TGTGCCACCCGGACTAGCGGGAGGACCACCGGGGAGCTGTTTTTT; CDR3aa: CATRTSGRTTGELFF
v_gene: TRBV4-1; j_gene: TRBJ2-1; abundance: many; d_gene: .; CDR3nt: TGCGCCAGCAGCCAAGATAGGACGGAAAGTGAGCAGTTCTTC; CDR3aa: CASSQDRTESEQFF